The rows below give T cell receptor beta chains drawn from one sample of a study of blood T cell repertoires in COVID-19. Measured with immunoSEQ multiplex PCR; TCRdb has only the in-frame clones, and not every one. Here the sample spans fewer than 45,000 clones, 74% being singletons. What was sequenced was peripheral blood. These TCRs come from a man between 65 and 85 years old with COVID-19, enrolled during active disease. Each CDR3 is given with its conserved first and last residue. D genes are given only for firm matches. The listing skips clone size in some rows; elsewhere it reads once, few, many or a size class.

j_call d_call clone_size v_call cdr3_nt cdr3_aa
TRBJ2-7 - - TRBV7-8 TGTGCCAGCAGCTTAGTGGGGGGATCCTACGAGCAGTACTTC CASSLVGGSYEQYF
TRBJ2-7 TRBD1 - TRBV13 TGTGCCAGCAGCCGTGGACAGGGGGTTACCTCCTACGAGCAGTACTTC CASSRGQGVTSYEQYF
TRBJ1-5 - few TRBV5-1 TGCGCCAGCATTTGCCAGGAGGCTCAGCCCCAGCATTTT CASICQEAQPQHF
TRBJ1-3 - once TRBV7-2 TGTGCCAGCGGAACTAGAGGTGGAAACACCATATATTTT CASGTRGGNTIYF
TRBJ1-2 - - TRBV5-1 TGCGCCAGCAGCTTGACCGACAGGCGCTATGGCTACACCTTC CASSLTDRRYGYTF
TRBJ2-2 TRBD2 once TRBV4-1 TGCGCCAGCAGCCAAGAGGATTCGGCTAGCGGGAAAGCGGACAACACCGGGGAGCTGTTTTTT CASSQEDSASGKADNTGELFF
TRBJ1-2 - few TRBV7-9 TGTGCCAGCAGCCCCGATTGGGACACGAACTATGGCTACACCTTC CASSPDWDTNYGYTF
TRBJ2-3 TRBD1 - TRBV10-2 TGCGCCAGCGACAGGGGGCAAGCGTCAGATACGCAGTATTTT CASDRGQASDTQYF
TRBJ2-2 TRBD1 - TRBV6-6 TGTGCCAGCAGTCTTGAGAAAAGGACAGGGGGTACCGGGGAGCTGTTTTTT CASSLEKRTGGTGELFF
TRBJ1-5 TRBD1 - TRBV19 TGTGCCAGTACACATTTGGACAGGTCAAGCAATCAGCCCCAGCATTTT CASTHLDRSSNQPQHF
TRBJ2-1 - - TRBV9 TGTGCCAGCAGCGTAAATCTTGGTTCTAGAGCCTACAATGAGCAGTTCTTC CASSVNLGSRAYNEQFF
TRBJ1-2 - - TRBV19 TGTGCCAGTAGTATTTACGGGGTTAACTATGGCTACACCTTC CASSIYGVNYGYTF
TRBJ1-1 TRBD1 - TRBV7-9 TGTGCCAGCAGTTCGATAGGGACAGGGGTCACTGAAGCTTTCTTT CASSSIGTGVTEAFF
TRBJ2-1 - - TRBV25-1 TGTGCCAGCAGCCCCCAGTACAATGAGCAGTTCTTC CASSPQYNEQFF
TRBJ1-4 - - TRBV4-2 TGTGCCAGCAGCCAAGCCACAGGTGTCACTAATGAAAAACTGTTTTTT CASSQATGVTNEKLFF
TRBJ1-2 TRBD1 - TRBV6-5 TGTGCCAGCAGTCAGCCGGGACAGGGCTTCGGTGGCTACACCTTC CASSQPGQGFGGYTF
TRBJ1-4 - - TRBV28 TGTGCCAGCAGTTTAGGACTTAGTAGACTGTTTTTT CASSLGLSRLFF
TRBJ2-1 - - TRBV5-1 TGCGCCAGCAGCCCGGCCGGAGTATACAATGAGCAGTTCTTC CASSPAGVYNEQFF
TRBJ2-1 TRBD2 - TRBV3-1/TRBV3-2 TGTGCCAGCAGCCAAGATCCGGGACTAGCGGGAGGGAGGTATCATAAGGGTGAGCAGTTCTTC CASSQDPGLAGGRYHKGEQFF
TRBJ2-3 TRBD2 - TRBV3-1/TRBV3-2 TGTGCCAGCAGCGAGGGACTAGCGAGCACAGATACGCAGTATTTT CASSEGLASTDTQYF
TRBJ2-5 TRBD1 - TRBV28 TGTGCCAGCAGCTCCCAGGGGGCTGGAGAGACCCAGTACTTC CASSSQGAGETQYF
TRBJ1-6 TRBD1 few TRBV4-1 TGCGCCAGCAGCCAAGATTTGGGACAGGGGGCCCTCTCTAATTCACCCCTCCACTTT CASSQDLGQGALSNSPLHF
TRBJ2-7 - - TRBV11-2 TGTGCCAGCATGGGGCTAAAAATGGGAGAGCAGTACTTC CASMGLKMGEQYF
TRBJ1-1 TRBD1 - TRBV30 TGTGCCTGGAATCCGCGTGTGACAGGGGGTACCACTGAAGCTTTCTTT CAWNPRVTGGTTEAFF
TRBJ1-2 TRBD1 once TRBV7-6 TGTGCCAGCAGCTTAGCGCTTAGACAGGGGGCGCGGAGCTATGGCTACACCTTC CASSLALRQGARSYGYTF
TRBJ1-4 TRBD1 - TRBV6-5 TGTGCCAGCAGACCGTGGACAGGGGGTGAAGAAAAACTGTTTTTT CASRPWTGGEEKLFF
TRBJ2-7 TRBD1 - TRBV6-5 TGTGCCAGCAGTTACTCGTGGACAGGCTCCTACGAGCAGTACTTC CASSYSWTGSYEQYF
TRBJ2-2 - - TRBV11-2 TGTGCCAGCAGCTCGACGACATTAAGTGGCGGGGAGCTGTTTTTT CASSSTTLSGGELFF
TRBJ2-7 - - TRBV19 TGTGCCAGTAGTGTCGGTAGCTCCTACGAGCAGTACTTC CASSVGSSYEQYF
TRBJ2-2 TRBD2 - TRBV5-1 TGCGCCAGCAGCTTGACCGGGACTAGCCAACTTAACACCGGGGAGCTGTTTTTT CASSLTGTSQLNTGELFF
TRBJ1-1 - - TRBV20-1 TGCAGTGCCAGGACAGAATCTGAAGCTTTCTTT CSARTESEAFF
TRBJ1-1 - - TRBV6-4 TGTGCCAGCAGTGTTTCAGAAAACACTGAAGCTTTCTTT CASSVSENTEAFF
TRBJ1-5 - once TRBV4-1 TGCGCCAGCAGCCAAGAGGGGGGGCGAATATGGACCCAGCATTTT CASSQEGGRIWTQHF
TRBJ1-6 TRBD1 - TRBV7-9 TGTGCCAGCAGCCGACGGGACAGGGCTTCACCCCTCCACTTT CASSRRDRASPLHF
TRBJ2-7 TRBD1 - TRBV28 TGTGCCAGCAGAACCGACAGGGGTCCTGGCTACGAGCAGTACTTC CASRTDRGPGYEQYF
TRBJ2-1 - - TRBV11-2 TGTGCCAGCAGCTTAACAGGGTTGGACTATGAGCAGTTCTTC CASSLTGLDYEQFF
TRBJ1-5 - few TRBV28 TGTGCCAGCAGTTCTAGATATCAGCCCCAGCATTTT CASSSRYQPQHF
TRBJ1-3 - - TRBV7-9 TGTGCCAGCAGTCTAACAGGCTCTGGAAACACCATATATTTT CASSLTGSGNTIYF
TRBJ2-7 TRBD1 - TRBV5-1 TGCGCCAGCAGCTTGACAGGGGCTCCCTACGAGCAGTACTTC CASSLTGAPYEQYF
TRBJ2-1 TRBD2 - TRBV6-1 TGTGCCAGCAGTGCCCTCCCTGGACTAGCGGGGCTCGATGAGCAGTTCTTC CASSALPGLAGLDEQFF
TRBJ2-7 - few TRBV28 TGTGCCAGCAGGACAGGACATCGCGAGCAGTACTTC CASRTGHREQYF
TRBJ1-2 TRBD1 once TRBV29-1 TGCAGCGTTGCATCCGGGACAGGGAGATATGATGGCTACACCTTC CSVASGTGRYDGYTF
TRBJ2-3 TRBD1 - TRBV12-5 TGTGCTAGTGGTTCACAGGGGGAGTCAGATACGCAGTATTTT CASGSQGESDTQYF
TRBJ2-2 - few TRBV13 TGTGCCAGCATCCGCCGGGACTTAAACACCGGGGAGCTGTTTTTT CASIRRDLNTGELFF
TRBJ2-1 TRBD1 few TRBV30 TGTGCCTGGAGTACGGGACAGGGCCAGTTCTTC CAWSTGQGQFF
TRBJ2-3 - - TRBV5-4 TGTGCCAGCAGCTTGGTGGTGGCCTCCTTCTCTGGCACAGATACGCAGTATTTT CASSLVVASFSGTDTQYF
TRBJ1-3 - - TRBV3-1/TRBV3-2 TGTGCCAGCAGCCCCCGGGACTCTGGAAACACCATATATTTT CASSPRDSGNTIYF
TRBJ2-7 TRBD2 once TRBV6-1 TGTGCCAGCAGTGAGCTAGCGGGAGGATCTGGAGGCCGGTACGAGCAGTACTTC CASSELAGGSGGRYEQYF
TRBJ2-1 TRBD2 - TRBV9 TGTGCCAGCAGCCCTAGACTAGCGGGGGGCTACAATGAGCAGTTCTTC CASSPRLAGGYNEQFF
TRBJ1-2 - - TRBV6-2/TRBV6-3 TGTGCCAGCAGTTATGACTGGGGCTTGCGGGGCTACACCTTC CASSYDWGLRGYTF
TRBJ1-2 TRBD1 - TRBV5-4 TGTGCCAGCAGCCGATATGGACAGGGAGGAGTCTACGGCTACACCTTC CASSRYGQGGVYGYTF
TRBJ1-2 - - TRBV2 TGTGCCAGCAGTGAGAGGACATATGGCTACACCTTC CASSERTYGYTF
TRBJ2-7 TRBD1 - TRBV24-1 TGTGCCACCAGTGATTCCCGGACAGGGTTGTCGGGCGAGCAGTACTTC CATSDSRTGLSGEQYF
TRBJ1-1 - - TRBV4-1 TGCGCCAGCAGCCAACTCCGTAACACTGAAGCTTTCTTT CASSQLRNTEAFF